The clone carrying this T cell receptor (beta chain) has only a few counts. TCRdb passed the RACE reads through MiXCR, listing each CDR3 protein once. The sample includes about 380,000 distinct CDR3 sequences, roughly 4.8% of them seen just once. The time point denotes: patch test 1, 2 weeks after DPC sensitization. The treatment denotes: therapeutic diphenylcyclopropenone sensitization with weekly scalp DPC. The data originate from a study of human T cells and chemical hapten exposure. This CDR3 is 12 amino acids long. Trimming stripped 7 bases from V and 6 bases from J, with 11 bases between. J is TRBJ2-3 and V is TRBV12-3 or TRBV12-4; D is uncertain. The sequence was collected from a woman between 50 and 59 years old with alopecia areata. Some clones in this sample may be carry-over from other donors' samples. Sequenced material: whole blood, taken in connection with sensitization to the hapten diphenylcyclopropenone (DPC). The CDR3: CASIPDGDTQYF. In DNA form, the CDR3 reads TGTGCCAGCATCCCGGACGGGGATACGCAGTATTTT.